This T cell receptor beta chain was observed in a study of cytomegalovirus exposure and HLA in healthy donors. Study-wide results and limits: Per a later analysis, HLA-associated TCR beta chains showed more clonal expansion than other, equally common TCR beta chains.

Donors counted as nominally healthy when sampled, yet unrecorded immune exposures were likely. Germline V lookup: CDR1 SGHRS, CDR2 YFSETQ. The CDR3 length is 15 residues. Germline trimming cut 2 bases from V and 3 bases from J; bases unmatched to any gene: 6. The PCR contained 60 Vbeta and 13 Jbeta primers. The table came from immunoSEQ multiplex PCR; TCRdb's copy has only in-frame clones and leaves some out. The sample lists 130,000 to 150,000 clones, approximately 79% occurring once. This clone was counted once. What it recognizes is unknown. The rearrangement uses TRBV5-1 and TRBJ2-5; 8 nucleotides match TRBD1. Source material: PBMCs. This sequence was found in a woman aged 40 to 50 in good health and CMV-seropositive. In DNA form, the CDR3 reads TGCGCCAGCAGCTTACAGGGGGTACAGGAAGAGACCCAGTACTTC. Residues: CASSLQGVQEETQYF.